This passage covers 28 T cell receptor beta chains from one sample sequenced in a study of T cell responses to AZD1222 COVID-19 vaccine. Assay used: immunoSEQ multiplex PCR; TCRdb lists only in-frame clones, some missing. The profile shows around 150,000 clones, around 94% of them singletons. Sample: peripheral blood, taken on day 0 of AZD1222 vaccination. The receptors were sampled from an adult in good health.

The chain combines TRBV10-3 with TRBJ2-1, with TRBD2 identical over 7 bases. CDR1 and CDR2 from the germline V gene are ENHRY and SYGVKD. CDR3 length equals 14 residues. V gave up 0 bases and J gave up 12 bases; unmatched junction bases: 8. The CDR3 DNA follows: TGTGCCATCAGTGAGTCCAGCGGGGCCCCCGGGCAGTTCTTC. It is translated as CAISESSGAPGQFF.

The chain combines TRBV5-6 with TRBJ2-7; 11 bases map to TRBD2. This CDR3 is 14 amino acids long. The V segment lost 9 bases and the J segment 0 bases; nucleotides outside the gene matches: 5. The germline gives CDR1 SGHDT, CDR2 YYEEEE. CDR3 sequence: CATDSGGDSYEQYV. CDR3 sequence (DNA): TGTGCCACCGATAGCGGGGGGGACTCCTACGAGCAGTACGTC.

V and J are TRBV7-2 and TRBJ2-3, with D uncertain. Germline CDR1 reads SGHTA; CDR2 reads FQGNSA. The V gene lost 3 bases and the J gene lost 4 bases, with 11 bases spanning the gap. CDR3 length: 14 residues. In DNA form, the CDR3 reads TGTGCCAGCAGCTTGTCGCGCCGGTCAGATACGCAGTATTTT. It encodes CASSLSRRSDTQYF.

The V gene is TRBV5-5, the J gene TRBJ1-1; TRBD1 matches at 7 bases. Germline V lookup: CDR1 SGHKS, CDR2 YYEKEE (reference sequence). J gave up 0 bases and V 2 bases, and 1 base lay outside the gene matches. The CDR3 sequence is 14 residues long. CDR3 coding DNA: TGTGCCAGCAGCTTAAGGGGGCTGAACACTGAAGCTTTCTTT. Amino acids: CASSLRGLNTEAFF.

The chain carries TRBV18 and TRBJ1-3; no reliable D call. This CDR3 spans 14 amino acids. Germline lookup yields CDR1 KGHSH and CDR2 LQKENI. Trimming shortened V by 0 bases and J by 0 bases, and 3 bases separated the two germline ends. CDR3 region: CASSPPHSGNTIYF. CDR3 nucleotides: TGTGCCAGCTCACCACCTCACTCTGGAAACACCATATATTTT.

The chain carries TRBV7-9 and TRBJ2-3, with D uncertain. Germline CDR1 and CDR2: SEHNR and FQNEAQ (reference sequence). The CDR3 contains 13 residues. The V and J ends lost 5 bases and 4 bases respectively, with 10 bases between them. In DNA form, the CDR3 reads TGTGCCAGCAGCGCATTGGGCGCAGATACGCAGTATTTT. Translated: CASSALGADTQYF.

The CDR3 sequence: CASSSGLAGTGETQYF. Written as DNA, the CDR3 is TGTGCCAGCAGCTCGGGACTAGCGGGGACAGGGGAGACCCAGTACTTC. The chain carries TRBV7-3 and TRBJ2-5, with TRBD2 matching 13 bases. This CDR3 has 16 amino acids. V gave up 4 bases and J gave up 5 bases; unmatched junction bases: 7. Germline CDR1 is SGHTA and CDR2 is FQGTGA.

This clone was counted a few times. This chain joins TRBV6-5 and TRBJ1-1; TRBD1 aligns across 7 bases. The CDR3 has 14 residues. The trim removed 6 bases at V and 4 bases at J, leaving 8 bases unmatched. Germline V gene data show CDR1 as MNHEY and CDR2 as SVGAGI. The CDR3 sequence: CASRPPTGSTEAFF. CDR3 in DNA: TGTGCCAGCAGGCCCCCGACAGGGTCCACTGAAGCTTTCTTT.

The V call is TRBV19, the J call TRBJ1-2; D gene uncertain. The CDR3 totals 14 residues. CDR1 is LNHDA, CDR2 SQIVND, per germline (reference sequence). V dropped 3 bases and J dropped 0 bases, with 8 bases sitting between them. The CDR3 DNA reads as TGTGCCAGTAGTATCTCCGGGTCTAACTATGGCTACACCTTC. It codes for CASSISGSNYGYTF. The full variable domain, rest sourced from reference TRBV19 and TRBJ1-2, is DGGITQSPKYLFRKEGQNVTLSCEQNLNHDAMYWYRQDPGQGLRLIYYSQIVNDFQKGDIAEGYSVSREKKESFPLTVTSAQKNPTAFYLCASSISGSNYGYTFGSGTRLTVV.

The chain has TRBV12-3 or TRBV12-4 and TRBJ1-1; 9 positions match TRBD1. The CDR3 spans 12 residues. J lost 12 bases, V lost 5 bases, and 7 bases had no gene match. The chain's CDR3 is CASSQGTGYTFF. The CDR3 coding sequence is TGTGCCAGCAGTCAGGGGACAGGGTACACTTTCTTT.

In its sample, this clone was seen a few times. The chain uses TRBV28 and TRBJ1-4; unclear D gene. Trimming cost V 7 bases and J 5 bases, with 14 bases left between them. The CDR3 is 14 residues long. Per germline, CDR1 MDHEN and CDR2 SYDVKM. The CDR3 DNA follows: TGTGCCAGCAACCTGCCGGGGAGAAATGAAAAACTGTTTTTT. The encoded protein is CASNLPGRNEKLFF.

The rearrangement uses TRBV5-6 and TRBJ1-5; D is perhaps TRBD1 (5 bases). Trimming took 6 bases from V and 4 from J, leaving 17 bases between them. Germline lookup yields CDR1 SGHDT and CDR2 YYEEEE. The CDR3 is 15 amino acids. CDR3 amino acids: CASIRQGEQNQPQHF. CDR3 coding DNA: TGTGCCAGCATTCGGCAGGGTGAGCAAAATCAGCCCCAGCATTTT.

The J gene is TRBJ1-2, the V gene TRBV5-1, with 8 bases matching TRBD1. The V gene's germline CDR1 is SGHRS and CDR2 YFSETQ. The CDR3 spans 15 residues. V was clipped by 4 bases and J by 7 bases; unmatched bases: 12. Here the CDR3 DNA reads TGCGCCAGCAGCCGTTTCCCGGACAGGGAGGGTGGCTACACCTTC. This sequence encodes CASSRFPDREGGYTF.

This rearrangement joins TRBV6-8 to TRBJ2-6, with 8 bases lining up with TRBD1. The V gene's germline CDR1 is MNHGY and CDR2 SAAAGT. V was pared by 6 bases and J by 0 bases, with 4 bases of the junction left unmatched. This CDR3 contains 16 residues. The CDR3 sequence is CASSHRGASGANVLTF. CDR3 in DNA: TGTGCCAGCAGCCACAGGGGGGCCTCTGGGGCCAACGTCCTGACTTTC.

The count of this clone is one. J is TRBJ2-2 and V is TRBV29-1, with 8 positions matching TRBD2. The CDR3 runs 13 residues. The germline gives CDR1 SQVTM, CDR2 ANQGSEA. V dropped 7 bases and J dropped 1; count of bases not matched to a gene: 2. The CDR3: CSAGTRNTGELFF. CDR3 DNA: TGCAGCGCCGGGACTAGGAACACCGGGGAGCTGTTTTTT.

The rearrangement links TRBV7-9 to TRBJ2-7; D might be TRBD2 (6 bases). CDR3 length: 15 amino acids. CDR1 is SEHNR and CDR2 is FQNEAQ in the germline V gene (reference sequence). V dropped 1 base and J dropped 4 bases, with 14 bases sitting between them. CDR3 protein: CASSLGSGLSYEQYV. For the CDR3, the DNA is TGTGCCAGCAGCTTAGGTTCCGGACTATCGTACGAGCAGTACGTC.

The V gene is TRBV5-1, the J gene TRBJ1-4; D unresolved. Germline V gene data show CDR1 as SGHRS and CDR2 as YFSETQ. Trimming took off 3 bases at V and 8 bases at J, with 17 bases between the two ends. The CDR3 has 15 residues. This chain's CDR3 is CASSSLPGGDEKLFF. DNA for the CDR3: TGCGCCAGCAGCTCCCTCCCGGGAGGTGACGAAAAACTGTTTTTT. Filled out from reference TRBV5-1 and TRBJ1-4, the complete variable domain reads KAGVTQTPRYLIKTRGQQVTLSCSPISGHRSVSWYQQTPGQGLQFLFEYFSETQRNKGNFPGRFSGRQFSNSRSEMNVSTLELGDSALYLCASSSLPGGDEKLFFGSGTQLSVL.

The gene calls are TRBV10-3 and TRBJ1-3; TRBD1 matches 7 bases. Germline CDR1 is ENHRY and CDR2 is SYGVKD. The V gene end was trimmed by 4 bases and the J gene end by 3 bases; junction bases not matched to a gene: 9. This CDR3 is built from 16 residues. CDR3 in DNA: TGTGCCATCAGTGGACCGGCAGGGGGATTTGGAAACACCATATATTTT. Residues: CAISGPAGGFGNTIYF.

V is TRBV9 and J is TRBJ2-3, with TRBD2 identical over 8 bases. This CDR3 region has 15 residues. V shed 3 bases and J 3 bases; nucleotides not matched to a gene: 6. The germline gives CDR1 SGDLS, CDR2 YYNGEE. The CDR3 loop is CASSGGTRGTDTQYF. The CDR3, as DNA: TGTGCCAGCAGCGGCGGGACTAGGGGGACAGATACGCAGTATTTT.

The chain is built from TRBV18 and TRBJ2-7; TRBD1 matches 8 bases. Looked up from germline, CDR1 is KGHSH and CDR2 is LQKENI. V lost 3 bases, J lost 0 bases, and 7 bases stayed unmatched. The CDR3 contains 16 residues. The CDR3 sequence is CASSPNRGTGSYEQYV. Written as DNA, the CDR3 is TGTGCCAGCTCACCCAACAGGGGGACCGGCTCCTACGAGCAGTACGTC.

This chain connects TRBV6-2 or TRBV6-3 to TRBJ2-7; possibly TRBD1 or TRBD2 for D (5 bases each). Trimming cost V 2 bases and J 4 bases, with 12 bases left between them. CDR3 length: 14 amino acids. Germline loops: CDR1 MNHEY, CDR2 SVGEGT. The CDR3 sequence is CASSYGGNLYEQYV. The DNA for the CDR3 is TGTGCCAGCAGTTACGGGGGAAATCTTTACGAGCAGTACGTC.

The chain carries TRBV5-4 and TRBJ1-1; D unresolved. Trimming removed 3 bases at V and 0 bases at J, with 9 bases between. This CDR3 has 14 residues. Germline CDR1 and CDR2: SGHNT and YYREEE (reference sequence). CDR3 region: CASSSGPLNTEAFF. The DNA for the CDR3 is TGTGCCAGCAGCTCAGGACCGCTGAACACTGAAGCTTTCTTT.

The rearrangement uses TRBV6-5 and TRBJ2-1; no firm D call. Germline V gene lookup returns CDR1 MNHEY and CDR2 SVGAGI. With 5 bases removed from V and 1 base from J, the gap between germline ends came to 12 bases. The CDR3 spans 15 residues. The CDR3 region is CASSQSGVSYNEQFF. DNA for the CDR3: TGTGCCAGCAGTCAAAGTGGGGTTTCCTACAATGAGCAGTTCTTC.

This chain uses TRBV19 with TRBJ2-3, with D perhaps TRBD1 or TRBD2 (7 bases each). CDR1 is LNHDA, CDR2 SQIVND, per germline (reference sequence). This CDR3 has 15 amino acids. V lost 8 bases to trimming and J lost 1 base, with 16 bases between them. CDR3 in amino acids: CASGNRGGGTDTQYF. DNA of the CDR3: TGTGCCAGTGGAAACAGGGGAGGGGGCACAGATACGCAGTATTTT.

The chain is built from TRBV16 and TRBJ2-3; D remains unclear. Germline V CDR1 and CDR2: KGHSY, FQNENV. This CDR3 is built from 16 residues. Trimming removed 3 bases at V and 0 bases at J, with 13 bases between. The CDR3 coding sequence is TGTGCCAGCAGCCATGGATACGGTCCGAGCACAGATACGCAGTATTTT. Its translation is CASSHGYGPSTDTQYF.

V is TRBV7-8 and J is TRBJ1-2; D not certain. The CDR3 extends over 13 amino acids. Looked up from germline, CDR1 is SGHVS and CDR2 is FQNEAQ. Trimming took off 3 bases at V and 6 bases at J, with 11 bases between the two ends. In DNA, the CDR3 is TGTGCCAGCAGCTTTAGCCCATTGGATGGCTACACCTTC. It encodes CASSFSPLDGYTF.

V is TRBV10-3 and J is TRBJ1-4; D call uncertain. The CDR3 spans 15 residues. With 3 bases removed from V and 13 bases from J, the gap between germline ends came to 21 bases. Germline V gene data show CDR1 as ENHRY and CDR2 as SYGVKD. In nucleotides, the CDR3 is TGTGCCATCAGTGAAAACCTCGGGTCTGTTGATAGACTGTTTTTT. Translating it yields CAISENLGSVDRLFF.

The CDR3 region has the DNA TGCAGCGTTGAACGGGACTCACAACGCGGCTACACCTTC. Encoded protein: CSVERDSQRGYTF. V is TRBV29-1 and J is TRBJ1-2, with D possibly matching TRBD1 (5 bases). From germline, CDR1 is SQVTM and CDR2 ANQGSEA. This CDR3 contains 13 residues. V lost 2 bases and J lost 8, with 15 bases in between.